The text below deals with one T cell receptor (beta chain). The antigen remains unidentified. This sample stems from a study of CD8+ T cells in alopecia areata. Study-level information: The percentage of affected scalp area served as the score of severity for treated patients. The study, taken as a whole, reports: Tofacitinib yielded significantly lower scalp clonality and fewer expanded CD8+ clones among the top 100.

RNA was isolated and reverse transcribed to cDNA, the sequencing template. TCRdb's copy holds only in-frame clones and misses some; the assay was immunoSEQ multiplex PCR. Of about 160,000 clones in the sample, 55% to 75% were seen once. Treatment described: oral pan-JAK inhibitor, 5-10 mg twice daily. Sorting from PBMCs produced CD4+ and CD8+ T cells. This CDR3 region has 14 residues. CDR1 is GTSNPN, CDR2 SVGIG, per germline (reference sequence). V lost 2 bases, J lost 0 bases, and 9 bases lay in between. The TCR was taken from a human donor with alopecia areata. This rearrangement joins TRBV30 to TRBJ2-3; no clear D gene. This specimen was CD4+ T cells sorted from blood, taken at week 4, from a patient treated with tofacitinib. Here the CDR3 reads CAWSWRISTDTQYF. CDR3 nucleotide sequence: TGTGCCTGGAGTTGGCGTATAAGCACAGATACGCAGTATTTT.